Below are 5 T cell receptor beta chains sequenced from a single sample in a study of post-analysis software for immune sequencing data. Findings of the study overall: A few TRBV segments occurring more often in patients than controls included TRBV5-6, TRBV5-1 and TRBV20-1.

Their specific antigens are unknown. Unique molecular identifiers were present in the TCR beta cDNA libraries. TCRdb itself ran the PCR reads through MiXCR, one entry per CDR3 protein. This sample yields approximately 350,000 distinct CDR3 sequences, of which about a third are seen a single time; 10% to 15% belongs to the top ten. The sample comprised blood. All receptors come from a girl aged 5-17 years with multiple sclerosis.

This clonotype was seen ten or more times. V is TRBV7-9 and J is TRBJ1-2; D remains unclear. This CDR3 spans 14 amino acids. Trimming took 4 bases from V and 0 from J, leaving 9 bases between them. The germline CDR1 and CDR2 sequences are SEHNR and FQNEAQ (reference sequence). CDR3 in amino acids: CASSSSSANYGYTF. The CDR3 DNA follows: TGTGCCAGCAGCTCCTCAAGCGCTAACTATGGCTACACCTTC.

V and J are TRBV29-1 and TRBJ2-5, with a possible D match to TRBD1 (5 bases). The DNA end favors TRBJ2-1, so the J call may be wrong. CDR1 and CDR2 from the germline V gene are SQVTM and ANQGSEA. The CDR3 covers 12 residues. The CDR3 DNA reads TGCAGCACCCACCCAGGGCAAGAGACCCAGTTCTTC. Protein product: CSTHPGQETQFF.

The genes are TRBV28 and TRBJ2-7, with 7 bases fitting TRBD2. V trimming: 2 bases; J trimming: 3 bases; junction bases outside the gene matches: 4. The CDR3 has 14 amino acids. CDR1 and CDR2 (germline): MDHEN, SYDVKM. The CDR3 DNA reads as TGTGCCAGCAGTTTACTCCGGGGGGTCTACGAGCAGTACTTC. Translation gives CASSLLRGVYEQYF.

The V and J genes are TRBV7-9 and TRBJ1-2; 7 positions match TRBD1. This CDR3 has 13 residues. CDR1 is SEHNR and CDR2 is FQNEAQ in the germline V gene (reference sequence). Trimming cost V 7 bases and J 8 bases; bases outside gene matches: 10. The CDR3 DNA follows: TGTGCCAGCATTCAGGGACAGCGAGGAGGCTACACCTTC. As protein: CASIQGQRGGYTF.

The chain recombines TRBV20-1 with TRBJ2-1, with 7 bases aligning to TRBD2. The V segment lost 1 base and the J segment 10 bases; nucleotides outside the gene matches: 4. The CDR3 spans 12 residues. Germline CDR1 and CDR2: DFQATT and SNEGSKA (reference sequence). The CDR3 DNA sequence: TGCAGTGCTAGAGGATCAGCGGGGGAGCAGTTCTTC. It specifies CSARGSAGEQFF.